The present T cell receptor beta chain was sequenced within a study of shared clonotypes between healthy human individuals (dated by TCRdb to 2020 to 2021). With respect to the entire study: Three men and a couple of women, aged 18 to 49 years, made up the cohort. The study deeply sequenced blood TCR repertoires of several healthy adults to estimate repertoire size and the extent of clonotype sharing between individuals. For each donor, CD4 naive and CD4 memory were each given three plates, CD8 naive was given two plates, and CD8 memory was given one plate. Each donor's leukapheresis produced roughly between roughly 0.85 and 9 billion PBMCs. To increase sequencing depth and limit assay-specific biases, TCR repertoire library preparation and sequencing were carried out by different laboratories using diverse techniques.

Donors were healthy HIV-negative adults with no recently reported acute infections or vaccinations. Every donor was a Caucasian adult living in Nashville, Tennessee, USA. CD4+ T cells were enriched through magnetic negative selection, after which naive cells were positively selected on CD45RA and the remaining negative fraction served as the memory subset. Blood was obtained by leukapheresis, after which PBMCs were separated by Ficoll-Histopaque density gradient centrifugation and cryopreserved in liquid nitrogen vapor phase. Purity and quantity of every magnetically sorted T cell population were checked by analytical flow cytometry. Genomic DNA was isolated from each sorted fraction and quantified by UV absorbance on a Nanodrop 2000c. The CDR3 measures 15 amino acids from cysteine to phenylalanine. Only the CDR3 region is kept as DNA, spanning 45 bases read in frame from base 1. Using the deep immunoSEQ assay, multiplex PCR amplified TCR CDR3 regions from genomic DNA. Extracted genomic DNA from each cell subset was distributed evenly across all wells of several immunoSEQ 96-well plates, and each plate was treated as a replicate. For sorted subsets, approximately 200 ng of genomic DNA, equivalent to 30,000 or so T cell genomes, went into each replicate PCR. The purified libraries were quantified using a Qubit 3.0 fluorometer, sized with a Bioanalyzer 2100, and then quantified again using the KAPA Library Quantification kit. Every immunoSEQ 96-well plate was sequenced on a separate single-read 150-cycle Illumina NextSeq 550 flow cell. In the original analysis: Because the immunoSEQ output held only junctional sequences and lacked quality scores, the filtering could not match the filtering applied to full-length reads. To assign V/J genes and CDR3, sequences were annotated using PyIR, a Python wrapper for IgBLAST v1.9, with IMGT germline references. Reads were filtered out if the reads had weak V/J assignments (E-value above 1e-6), no CDR3, stop codons, out-of-frame junctions, or ambiguous translated residues. A V3J clonotype was defined by an identical inferred V gene, J gene, and CDR3 amino acid sequence. The percentage overlap between two repertoires was calculated by dividing the number of shared unique clonotypes by the size of the smaller repertoire. Richness of each repertoire was evaluated using RTK rarefaction, the Chao1 estimator, and Recon v2.1 estimates of unobserved clonotypes. OLGA was used to compute generation probabilities for all TCRbeta clonotypes that the gDNA method yielded from a few donors. Here the immuneACCESS table is served through TCRdb, limited to in-frame sequences with V and J called. Missing clones are a known gap in these copies; in checked studies unresolved V genes cover under half, and the rest lacks a known reason. V, J and clone size are those of that table, while D and trimming were read from the DNA. Present in this sample are about 680,000 clones, about three quarters of which were seen just once. Of the sample, more than 1.5% is held by the ten largest clones.

This clone was recorded a few times. What antigen it recognizes has not been identified. No per-base quality is available; no much larger clone lies one base away. Paper-wide results and their limitations: The small number of donors limited the genetic and exposure-history diversity represented. Estimated clonotype richness was generally larger for naive than for memory subsets. Sharing across a few donors was observed for 4.5% to 6.5% of naive CD4, 3.5% of naive CD8, over 2% of memory CD4, and about 0.38% of memory CD8 clonotypes. Based on pairwise subsampling, the degree of clonotype sharing among donors was expected to be affected by sequencing depth. Incomplete sequencing was indicated by rarefaction of sorted-subset datasets, despite the large sequencing depth. Sampling was restricted to blood, and TCR repertoires in tissues likely differ from the TCR repertoires found in blood. Clonotypes shared by all four sorted-subset donors showed higher generation probabilities than non-shared clonotypes.

The sample consisted of memory CD4+ T cells sorted from blood. What the cell subset or site label conveys for this sample: CD45RA-negative fraction. The chain links TRBV21-1 with TRBJ1-3. TRBV21-1 is shown as a pseudogene. This clonotype was sampled from a young woman in good health. The DNA reads as follows: TGTGCCAGCGGATATAATTACTCAACTGGAAACACCATATATTTT. This yields the protein CASGYNYSTGNTIYF.